These T cell receptor beta chains were read from a single sample in a study of shared clonotypes between healthy human individuals. Assay used: immunoSEQ multiplex PCR; TCRdb lists only in-frame clones, some missing. The sample includes about 1.9 million clones, approximately 92% of them seen just once. Specimen: naive CD8+ T cells from PBMCs. These receptors came from a man between 18 and 35 years old in good health. Some clones in this sample may be carry-over from other donors' samples. Each CDR3 is given with its conserved first and last residue. The D gene is left open where the match is weak. For some rows the clone size is stated as once, few or many, or as a class when expanded; others skip it.

clone_size: NA
d_call: TRBD1
v_call: TRBV18
j_call: TRBJ1-1
cdr3_aa: CASSPPGQGLLNTEAFF
cdr3_nt: TGTGCCAGCTCACCACCTGGACAGGGGCTACTGAACACTGAAGCTTTCTTT

clone_size: NA
d_call: NA
v_call: TRBV18
j_call: TRBJ1-1
cdr3_aa: CASSPTGLGTEAFF
cdr3_nt: TGTGCCAGCTCACCAACGGGGTTGGGCACTGAAGCTTTCTTT

clone_size: NA
d_call: NA
v_call: TRBV5-1
j_call: TRBJ1-2
cdr3_aa: CASSPPQSNYGYTF
cdr3_nt: TGCGCCAGCAGCCCACCCCAGTCGAACTATGGCTACACCTTC

clone_size: NA
d_call: NA
v_call: TRBV7-9
j_call: TRBJ2-7
cdr3_aa: CASSSPPLGVPHEQYF
cdr3_nt: TGTGCCAGCAGCTCCCCTCCCCTTGGGGTACCGCACGAGCAGTACTTC

clone_size: NA
d_call: NA
v_call: TRBV21-1
j_call: TRBJ2-1
cdr3_aa: CASSSSTSGRFWPHNEQFF
cdr3_nt: TGTGCCAGCAGCTCATCGACTAGCGGGAGGTTCTGGCCCCACAATGAGCAGTTCTTC

clone_size: NA
d_call: NA
v_call: TRBV27
j_call: TRBJ1-2
cdr3_aa: CASSLTYGGLNYGYTF
cdr3_nt: TGTGCCAGCAGCCTCACCTATGGGGGGCTGAACTATGGCTACACCTTC

clone_size: NA
d_call: NA
v_call: TRBV6-5
j_call: TRBJ2-3
cdr3_aa: CASSWKEGPDTQYF
cdr3_nt: TGTGCCAGCAGCTGGAAGGAAGGACCAGATACGCAGTATTTT

clone_size: NA
d_call: TRBD1
v_call: TRBV29-1
j_call: TRBJ1-4
cdr3_aa: CSVGTGLVEKLFF
cdr3_nt: TGCAGCGTTGGGACAGGGTTAGTTGAAAAACTGTTTTTT

clone_size: once
d_call: TRBD1
v_call: TRBV11-3
j_call: TRBJ2-5
cdr3_aa: CASSNRGEETQYF
cdr3_nt: TGTGCCAGCAGTAACAGGGGGGAAGAGACCCAGTACTTC

clone_size: once
d_call: NA
v_call: TRBV4-2
j_call: TRBJ2-7
cdr3_aa: CASSQSRSGLPYEQYF
cdr3_nt: TGTGCCAGCAGCCAAAGCCGGAGCGGCCTCCCCTACGAGCAGTACTTC

clone_size: once
d_call: TRBD1
v_call: TRBV28
j_call: TRBJ2-2
cdr3_aa: CASSWTGLTGELFF
cdr3_nt: TGTGCCAGCAGTTGGACAGGACTGACCGGGGAGCTGTTTTTT

clone_size: NA
d_call: TRBD2
v_call: TRBV4-3
j_call: TRBJ2-1
cdr3_aa: CASSQDLYAAGVGNEQFF
cdr3_nt: TGCGCCAGCAGCCAAGATCTCTATGCGGCGGGAGTGGGGAATGAGCAGTTCTTC

clone_size: NA
d_call: NA
v_call: TRBV5-1
j_call: TRBJ1-2
cdr3_aa: CASSLRAGQLHGYTF
cdr3_nt: TGCGCCAGCAGTCTCCGGGCAGGGCAGCTCCATGGCTACACCTTC

clone_size: NA
d_call: NA
v_call: TRBV29-1
j_call: TRBJ1-2
cdr3_aa: CSVVGQNYYGYTF
cdr3_nt: TGCAGCGTTGTAGGACAGAATTACTATGGCTACACCTTC

clone_size: NA
d_call: NA
v_call: TRBV9
j_call: TRBJ2-3
cdr3_aa: CASSVGRDTQYF
cdr3_nt: TGTGCCAGCAGCGTTGGGAGAGATACGCAGTATTTT

clone_size: once
d_call: NA
v_call: TRBV10-3
j_call: TRBJ1-2
cdr3_aa: CAISRYGYTF
cdr3_nt: TGTGCCATCAGCAGATATGGCTACACCTTC

clone_size: NA
d_call: NA
v_call: TRBV28
j_call: TRBJ1-5
cdr3_aa: CASSLGITLQYSNQPQHF
cdr3_nt: TGTGCCAGCAGTTTAGGGATAACGTTACAGTATAGCAATCAGCCCCAGCATTTT